This T cell receptor (beta chain) was sequenced for a study of blood T cell repertoires in COVID-19 (dated by TCRdb to the early 2020s). Turning to the overall study: The collaborator samples originated in the United States, Italy and Spain and spanned the acute and convalescent phases of COVID-19. Subjects who had been exposed to COVID-19, were actively infected with it, or had recovered from it provided the deeply sampled blood TCRbeta repertoires that made up the dataset. The repertoires were released in a freely available public database intended as a resource for research on the immune response to SARS-CoV-2. Where HLA class I and class II types were available, the types were taken from metadata supplied by the sample provider, not from assay-based typing. A de-identified subject ID, COVID-19 status, age in years and sex were almost always included in the sample metadata. Samples were obtained from the ongoing ImmuneRACE study (first 160 participants) and from about 1,300 subjects provided by 6 global collaborators. The prospective study material was composed of cDNA or gDNA derived from T cells, B-cell-depleted T cells, or PBMCs.

The full study reports these points: How much clinical and demographic metadata was included differed by source and by participant, and the metadata was provided uncurated.

About this clone itself: Its antigen has not been determined. No much larger clonotype is one base removed from it; base qualities were not supplied.

The CDR3 goes from the cysteine to the phenylalanine over 15 residues. The only DNA kept is the CDR3, 45 bases in frame from the first base. V loses 6 bases at its end and J loses 3 bases; junction bases beyond the gene matches: 7. CDR1 is given as SNHLY and CDR2 as FYNNEI, both from the germline V gene. TCRbeta CDR3 regions were amplified from genomic DNA by means of the immunoSEQ Assay, a bias-controlled multiplex PCR. The authors' analysis ran thus. Within the assay, amplification of reference gene primers was used to estimate how many nucleated cells each sample contained. To quantify the absolute abundance of each unique TCRbeta CDR3 rearrangement, sequence reads were collapsed and filtered. For each sample, productive Simpson clonality was calculated as the square root of Simpson's diversity index across productive rearrangements. TCRdb provides this immuneACCESS table in a form limited to in-frame rearrangements. Some clones are lacking; in checked studies, under half of them reflect an unresolved V gene, and why the rest are absent is not known. V, J and clone size are taken as reported in that table, and D and trimming were inferred from the DNA itself. This sample has about 400,000 clones in its table, and roughly 86% of those were observed once. The top ten hold around 2.1% of the sample.

Participants in the prospective study were enrolled through a virtual design, were aged roughly 18 to 90 years, and lived in 20 to 30 United States geographic areas. In the prospective study, participants were assigned to cohorts based on the clinical history participants reported in a screening survey and a study questionnaire. In the prospective study, whole blood, serum and a nasopharyngeal or oropharyngeal swab were collected from each participant by mobile phlebotomists. Additional blood draws and questionnaires over an approximately 2-month period could optionally be provided by prospective study participants. Before DNA extraction, prospective study blood samples were shipped either frozen or at room temperature.

The sequenced sample was PBMCs or T cells enriched from blood (not recorded which). The rearranged chain carries TRBV2 and TRBJ1-3, and TRBD1 aligns with 8 junction nucleotides. This TCR derives from a woman aged 35 to 49 with acute COVID-19. DNA sequence: TGTGCCAGCAGAGGACAGGGAGGAGGTGGAAACACCATATATTTT. Protein translation: CASRGQGGGGNTIYF. The entire variable domain, with the stretches around the CDR3 drawn from the reference TRBV2 and TRBJ1-3 proteins, is EPEVTQTPSHQVTQMGQEVILRCVPISNHLYFYWYRQILGQKVEFLVSFYNNEISEKSEIFDDQFSVERPDGSNFTLKIRSTKLEDSAMYFCASRGQGGGGNTIYFGEGSWLTVV.